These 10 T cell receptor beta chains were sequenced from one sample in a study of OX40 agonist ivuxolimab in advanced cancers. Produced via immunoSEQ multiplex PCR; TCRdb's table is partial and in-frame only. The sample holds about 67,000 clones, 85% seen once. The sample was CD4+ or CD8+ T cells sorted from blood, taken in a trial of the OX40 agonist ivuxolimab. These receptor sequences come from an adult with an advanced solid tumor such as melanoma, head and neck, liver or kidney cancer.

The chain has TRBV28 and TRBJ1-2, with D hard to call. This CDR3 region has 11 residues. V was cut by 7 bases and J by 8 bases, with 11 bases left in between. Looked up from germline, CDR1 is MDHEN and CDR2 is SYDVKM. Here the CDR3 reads CASTPGMGYTF. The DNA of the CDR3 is TGTGCCAGCACCCCCGGTATGGGCTACACCTTC.

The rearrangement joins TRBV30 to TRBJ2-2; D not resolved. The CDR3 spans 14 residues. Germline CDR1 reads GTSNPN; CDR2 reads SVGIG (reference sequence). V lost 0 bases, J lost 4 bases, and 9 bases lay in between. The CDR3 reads CAWSVRWTTGELFF. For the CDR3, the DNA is TGTGCCTGGAGTGTACGATGGACCACCGGGGAGCTGTTTTTT.

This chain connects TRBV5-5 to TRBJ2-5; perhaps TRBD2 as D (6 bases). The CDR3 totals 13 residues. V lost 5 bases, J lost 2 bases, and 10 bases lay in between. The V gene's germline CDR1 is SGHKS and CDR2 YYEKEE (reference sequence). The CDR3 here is CASSLGGQETQYF. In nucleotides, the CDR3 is TGTGCCAGCAGTCTCGGGGGACAAGAGACCCAGTACTTC.

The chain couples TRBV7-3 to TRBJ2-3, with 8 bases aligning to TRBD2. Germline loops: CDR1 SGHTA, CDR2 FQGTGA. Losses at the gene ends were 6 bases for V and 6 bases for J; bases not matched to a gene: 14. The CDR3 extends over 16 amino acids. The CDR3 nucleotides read TGTGCCAGCAGTTCCCAAGGAGCTAGCGGGTTTGATACGCAGTATTTT. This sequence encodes CASSSQGASGFDTQYF.

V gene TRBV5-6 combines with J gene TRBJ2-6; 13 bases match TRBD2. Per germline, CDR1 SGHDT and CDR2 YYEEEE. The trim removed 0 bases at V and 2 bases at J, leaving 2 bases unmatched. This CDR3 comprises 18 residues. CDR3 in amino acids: CASSLVLAGGPGANVLTF. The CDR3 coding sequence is TGTGCCAGCAGCTTGGTACTAGCGGGGGGGCCTGGGGCCAACGTCCTGACTTTC.

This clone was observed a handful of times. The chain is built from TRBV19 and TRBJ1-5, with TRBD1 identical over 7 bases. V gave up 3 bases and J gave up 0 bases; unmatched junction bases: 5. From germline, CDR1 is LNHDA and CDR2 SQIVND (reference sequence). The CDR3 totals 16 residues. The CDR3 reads CASSIQGTASNQPQHF. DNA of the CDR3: TGTGCCAGTAGTATTCAGGGGACAGCTAGCAATCAGCCCCAGCATTTT. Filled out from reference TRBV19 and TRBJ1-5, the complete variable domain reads DGGITQSPKYLFRKEGQNVTLSCEQNLNHDAMYWYRQDPGQGLRLIYYSQIVNDFQKGDIAEGYSVSREKKESFPLTVTSAQKNPTAFYLCASSIQGTASNQPQHFGDGTRLSIL.

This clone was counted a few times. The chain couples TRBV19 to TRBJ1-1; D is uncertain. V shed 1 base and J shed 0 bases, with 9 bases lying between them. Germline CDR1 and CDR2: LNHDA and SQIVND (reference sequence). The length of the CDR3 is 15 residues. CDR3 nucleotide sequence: TGTGCCAGTAGTATAGGAGGCAGGATGAACACTGAAGCTTTCTTT. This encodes CASSIGGRMNTEAFF.

CDR3 sequence reads: CASSLEGYRTNEKLFF. The CDR3 nucleotides read TGTGCCAGCAGCTTGGAAGGCTACAGAACTAATGAAAAACTGTTTTTT. The V call is TRBV5-5, the J call TRBJ1-4; D gene uncertain. This CDR3 is built from 16 residues. The V and J ends lost 0 bases and 1 base respectively, with 10 bases between them. In germline, CDR1 is SGHKS, CDR2 YYEKEE (reference sequence).

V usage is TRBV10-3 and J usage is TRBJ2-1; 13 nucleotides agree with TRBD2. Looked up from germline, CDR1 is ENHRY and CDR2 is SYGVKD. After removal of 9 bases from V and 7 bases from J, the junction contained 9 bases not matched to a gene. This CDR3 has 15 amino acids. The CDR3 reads CAIGTGTSGANEQFF. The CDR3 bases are TGTGCCATAGGGACTGGGACTAGCGGGGCTAATGAGCAGTTCTTC.

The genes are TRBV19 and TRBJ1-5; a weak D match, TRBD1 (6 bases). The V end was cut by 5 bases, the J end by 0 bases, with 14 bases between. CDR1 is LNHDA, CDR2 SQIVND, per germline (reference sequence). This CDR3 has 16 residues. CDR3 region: CASSFRGQYSNQPQHF. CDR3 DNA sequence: TGTGCCAGTAGTTTCCGGGGACAATATAGCAATCAGCCCCAGCATTTT. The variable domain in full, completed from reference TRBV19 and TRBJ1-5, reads DGGITQSPKYLFRKEGQNVTLSCEQNLNHDAMYWYRQDPGQGLRLIYYSQIVNDFQKGDIAEGYSVSREKKESFPLTVTSAQKNPTAFYLCASSFRGQYSNQPQHFGDGTRLSIL.